The rows below give T cell receptor beta chains drawn from one sample of a study of blood T cell repertoires in COVID-19. Sequencing was performed with immunoSEQ multiplex PCR; in TCRdb, only in-frame clones are kept and a portion is missing. The table records about 160,000 clones, 65% to 85% of them present only once. Sample: peripheral blood. These receptors were collected from a woman older than 75 with acute or convalescent COVID-19. Both conserved end residues are part of each CDR3. The order of the fields is CDR3 DNA, CDR3 protein, clone size, D gene, V gene, J gene. D genes are given only for firm matches. Only some rows state a clone size, as once, few, many or a class for expanded clones.

TGTGCCAGCAGCTTAGATCGAGGGGGCGGCACTAATGAAAAACTGTTTTTT	CASSLDRGGGTNEKLFF	NA	TRBD1	TRBV11-2	TRBJ1-4
TGTGCCAGTAAACAACAGGGGTCAAGTTACGAGCAGTACTTC	CASKQQGSSYEQYF	NA	TRBD1	TRBV19	TRBJ2-7
TGTGCCAGTATAATGGACAGTGGTAACACTGAAGCTTTCTTT	CASIMDSGNTEAFF	NA	NA	TRBV19	TRBJ1-1
TGTGCCAGCAGTCCCCAGACAGGGGGAGTTGAAAAACTGTTTTTT	CASSPQTGGVEKLFF	NA	TRBD1	TRBV6-5	TRBJ1-4
TGTGCCAGCTCACCACAAAACCCGGCAGGGGACGGTTCGGCAACTAATGAAAAACTGTTTTTT	CASSPQNPAGDGSATNEKLFF	NA	NA	TRBV18	TRBJ1-4
TGTGCCAGCAGTCCCATGGCGGGGGCCTCCACAGATACGCAGTATTTT	CASSPMAGASTDTQYF	NA	NA	TRBV6-6	TRBJ2-3
TGCGCCAGCAGCTTCACTAGCGGGGGCACAGATACGCAGTATTTT	CASSFTSGGTDTQYF	once	TRBD2	TRBV5-1	TRBJ2-3
TGCGCCAGCAGCTTCCCGACAGGAGTCGGCAATCAGCCCCAGCATTTT	CASSFPTGVGNQPQHF	NA	NA	TRBV5-1	TRBJ1-5
TGTGCCAGCAGTTTATCAGGCGGACTAATCTCGGGCGTGTATACGCAGTATTTT	CASSLSGGLISGVYTQYF	NA	NA	TRBV27	TRBJ2-3
TGTGCCAGTAGTCCCAGGACAGGGGGCAACACTGAAGCTTTCTTT	CASSPRTGGNTEAFF	once	TRBD1	TRBV19	TRBJ1-1
TGTGCCAGCAGGCGGGAGAGGGGCACAGATACGCAGTATTTT	CASRRERGTDTQYF	NA	TRBD2	TRBV6-5	TRBJ2-3
TGCAGCGTTGAAGGGGGGACAGGGGAAGCTTTCTTT	CSVEGGTGEAFF	NA	TRBD1	TRBV29-1	TRBJ1-1
TGTGCCAGCAGCTTAGGGACTAGCGGGAGTTACGAGCAGTACTTC	CASSLGTSGSYEQYF	NA	TRBD2	TRBV7-8	TRBJ2-7
TGCGCCAGCAATAGCCTAGGGGCGCGGGGTGAAGCTTTCTTT	CASNSLGARGEAFF	once	NA	TRBV10-2	TRBJ1-1
TGCGCCAGCACCCCAGGGGAAGGGGCCTCCTACAATGAGCAGTTCTTC	CASTPGEGASYNEQFF	NA	NA	TRBV5-1	TRBJ2-1
TGTGCCACCCGGGACAGGGGTTTTATCGGGGAGCTGTTTTTT	CATRDRGFIGELFF	NA	TRBD1	TRBV19	TRBJ2-2
TGTGCCAGCAGTTTAGAGGGGGACAGAAAAGAGATGAGCAATCAGCCCCAGCATTTT	CASSLEGDRKEMSNQPQHF	NA	NA	TRBV21-1	TRBJ1-5
TGTGCCAGCAGTTTTCGACAGGGGAATATCGATACGCAGTATTTT	CASSFRQGNIDTQYF	NA	TRBD1	TRBV7-3	TRBJ2-3
TGTGCCAGCAGTTACCGACAGGCCGACGGTCAGCCCCAGCATTTT	CASSYRQADGQPQHF	NA	NA	TRBV6-5	TRBJ1-5
TGCGCCAGCAGCTCTATTGTCTCCACCGACAGGGGTTCCGAGCAGTACTTC	CASSSIVSTDRGSEQYF	once	TRBD1	TRBV5-1	TRBJ2-7
TGCGCCAGCACCCCAGGGGGTAACACTGAAGCTTTCTTT	CASTPGGNTEAFF	once	TRBD1	TRBV10-2	TRBJ1-1
TGTGCCAGCAGCACGTCAGCCCGGGGGAACACCGGGGAGCTGTTTTTT	CASSTSARGNTGELFF	NA	NA	TRBV11-2	TRBJ2-2
TGTGCCAGCGCGGGACAGGGAGAGACACCCCTCCACTTT	CASAGQGETPLHF	few	TRBD1	TRBV12-3/TRBV12-4	TRBJ1-6
TGTGCCAGTAGTGGCAACCCCAGACAGATCTATGGCTACACCTTC	CASSGNPRQIYGYTF	few	NA	TRBV19	TRBJ1-2
TGCGCCAGCAGCTCCAGAAAGGTGGGCGCAGAGACCCAGTACTTC	CASSSRKVGAETQYF	NA	NA	TRBV5-1	TRBJ2-5
TGCGCCAGCAGCCAAGATCTGGGGGGGAGCGGGGCCAACGTCCTGACTTTC	CASSQDLGGSGANVLTF	NA	TRBD2	TRBV4-3	TRBJ2-6
TGTGCCAGTAGTGTACAGGGGGATTATGGCTACACCTTC	CASSVQGDYGYTF	NA	TRBD1	TRBV19	TRBJ1-2
TGCGCCAGCAGCCCGCCTAGCGCAGGAACGGGGGAGCTGTTTTTT	CASSPPSAGTGELFF	NA	NA	TRBV5-1	TRBJ2-2
TGTGCCAGCAGTCCCTGGCGGGACCGAATGAACACTGAAGCTTTCTTT	CASSPWRDRMNTEAFF	few	NA	TRBV27	TRBJ1-1
TGCAGTGCTAGTTATCGAAACACCATATATTTT	CSASYRNTIYF	NA	NA	TRBV20-1	TRBJ1-3
TGTGCCAGCACCGACGGACAGAGCTTATACAATGAGCAGTTCTTC	CASTDGQSLYNEQFF	NA	NA	TRBV5-6	TRBJ2-1
TGTGCCAGCATAATGGACAGGAATACGCAGTATTTT	CASIMDRNTQYF	NA	TRBD1	TRBV2	TRBJ2-3
TGTGCCAGCAGTCTCCACAGGGATCAGCCCCAGCATTTT	CASSLHRDQPQHF	NA	NA	TRBV27	TRBJ1-5
TGCGCCAGCAGCCTGACTAGCGGGATGATTGTGGTGGATACGCAGTATTTT	CASSLTSGMIVVDTQYF	NA	TRBD2	TRBV5-1	TRBJ2-3
TGTGCCAGCAGCTTTCCCGCCTCGGCTATCTTACCTCGAGGTTTTAAAGCTTTCTTT	CASSFPASAILPRGFKAFF	many	NA	TRBV13	TRBJ1-1
TGTGCCAGCAGTTACAGGGGCATCTATGGCTACACCTTC	CASSYRGIYGYTF	few	NA	TRBV6-2/TRBV6-3	TRBJ1-2
TGCGCCAGCAGCCATGATGGGCCATACGAGCAGTACTTC	CASSHDGPYEQYF	NA	NA	TRBV5-1	TRBJ2-7
TGCAGTGCTGGTGGGGACAGGGTGACCGGGGAGCTGTTTTTT	CSAGGDRVTGELFF	NA	TRBD1	TRBV20-1	TRBJ2-2
TGTGCCAGTAGTACCAGGACAGGGGGTTGGAATCAGCCCCAGCATTTT	CASSTRTGGWNQPQHF	few	TRBD1	TRBV19	TRBJ1-5
TGTGCCAGTAGTAGTCAGGCCGGCACAGATACGCAGTATTTT	CASSSQAGTDTQYF	NA	NA	TRBV19	TRBJ2-3
TGTGCCAGCAGCTTAAGGGGGACAGGGATGGAGACCCAGTACTTC	CASSLRGTGMETQYF	few	TRBD1	TRBV7-9	TRBJ2-5
TGTGCCAGCAGCCATAGGGGGCTCGGGGCCAACGTCCTGACTTTC	CASSHRGLGANVLTF	NA	TRBD1	TRBV3-1/TRBV3-2	TRBJ2-6
TGTGCCAGTAGTATCCCAATCCTCGGGGACAGTAATGAAAAACTGTTTTTT	CASSIPILGDSNEKLFF	NA	TRBD1	TRBV19	TRBJ1-4
TGTGCCAGTAGTCCCGATCGGGAGACCCAGTACTTC	CASSPDRETQYF	NA	NA	TRBV19	TRBJ2-5
TGCGCCAGCAGCCGCGACAGGGATTCACCCCTCCACTTT	CASSRDRDSPLHF	NA	TRBD1	TRBV4-3	TRBJ1-6
TGCGCCAGCAAAAGTAAGGGCGGGGTTTCCTACGAGCAGTACTTC	CASKSKGGVSYEQYF	NA	NA	TRBV5-1	TRBJ2-7
TGTGCCAGCAGCCATTCTTTGGGGGGCACCGGGGAGCTGTTTTTT	CASSHSLGGTGELFF	few	NA	TRBV7-3	TRBJ2-2
TGCGCCAGCAGCTCGGAGGGAGGGCGACAGCCCCAGCATTTT	CASSSEGGRQPQHF	NA	NA	TRBV5-1	TRBJ1-5
TGTGCCAGCTCACCATTGGCAGGGGCGAGCTCCTATAATTCACCCCTCCACTTT	CASSPLAGASSYNSPLHF	NA	NA	TRBV18	TRBJ1-6
TGTGCCAGCAGCCATACAGGGGGTTCACCCCTCCACTTT	CASSHTGGSPLHF	NA	TRBD1	TRBV14	TRBJ1-6
TGTGCCAGCAGCCAACAACATATCTCTGGAAACACCATATATTTT	CASSQQHISGNTIYF	few	NA	TRBV3-1/TRBV3-2	TRBJ1-3